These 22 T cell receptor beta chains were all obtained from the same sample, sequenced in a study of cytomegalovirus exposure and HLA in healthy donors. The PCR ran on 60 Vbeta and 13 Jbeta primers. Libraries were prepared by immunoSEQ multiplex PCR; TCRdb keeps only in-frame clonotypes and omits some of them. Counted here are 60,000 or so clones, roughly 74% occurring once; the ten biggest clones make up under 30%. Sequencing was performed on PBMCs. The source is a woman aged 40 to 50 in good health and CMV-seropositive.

CDR3 residues: CASLSRGPLTGELFF. The CDR3 DNA reads as TGTGCCAGCCTCTCACGTGGCCCTCTTACCGGGGAGCTGTTTTTT. This rearrangement joins TRBV13 to TRBJ2-2; no definite D call. CDR1 is PRHDT, CDR2 FYEKMQ, per germline (reference sequence). V lost 8 bases, J lost 5 bases, and 18 bases lay in between. CDR3 length equals 15 residues.

CDR3 bases: TGTGCCAGCAGCATGTTAACAGAGACCACTGAAGCTTTCTTT. Its protein is CASSMLTETTEAFF. The chain links TRBV7-9 to TRBJ1-1; D ambiguous. CDR3 length equals 14 residues. V was trimmed by 5 bases and J by 4 bases, leaving 14 bases between them. Germline V lookup: CDR1 SEHNR, CDR2 FQNEAQ (reference sequence).

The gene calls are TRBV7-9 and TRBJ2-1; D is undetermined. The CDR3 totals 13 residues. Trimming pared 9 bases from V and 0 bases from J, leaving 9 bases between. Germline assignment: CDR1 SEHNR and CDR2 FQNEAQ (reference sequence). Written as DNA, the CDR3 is TGTGCCAGTGTGGAGAGCTCCTACAATGAGCAGTTCTTC. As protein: CASVESSYNEQFF.

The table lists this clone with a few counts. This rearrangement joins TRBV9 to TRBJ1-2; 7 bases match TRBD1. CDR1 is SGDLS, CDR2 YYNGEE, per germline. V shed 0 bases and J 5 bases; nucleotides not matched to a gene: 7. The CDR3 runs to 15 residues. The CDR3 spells CASSVGMGDSYGYTF. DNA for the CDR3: TGTGCCAGCAGCGTAGGAATGGGGGACAGTTATGGCTACACCTTC.

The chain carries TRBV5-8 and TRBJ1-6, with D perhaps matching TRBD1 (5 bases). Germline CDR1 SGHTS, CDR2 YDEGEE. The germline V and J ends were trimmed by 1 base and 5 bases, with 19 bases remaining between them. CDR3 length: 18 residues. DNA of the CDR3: TGTGCCAGCAGCTTGTGGTTGGGGGGAGAATTCCATAATTCACCCCTCCACTTT. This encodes CASSLWLGGEFHNSPLHF. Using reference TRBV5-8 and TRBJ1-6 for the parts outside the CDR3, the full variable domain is EAGVTQSPTHLIKTRGQQATLRCSPISGHTSVYWYQQALGLGLQFLLWYDEGEERNRGNFPPRFSGRQFPNYSSELNVNALELEDSALYLCASSLWLGGEFHNSPLHFGNGTRLTVT.

The CDR3 region has the DNA TGTGCCAGGGCCGGGGAGACCTATGGCTACACCTTC. Translating it yields CARAGETYGYTF. The chain uses TRBV19 and TRBJ1-2, with D uncertain. Germline-derived CDR1 and CDR2 are LNHDA and SQIVND (reference sequence). Trimming shortened V by 9 bases and J by 4 bases, and 12 bases separated the two germline ends. The CDR3 totals 12 residues.

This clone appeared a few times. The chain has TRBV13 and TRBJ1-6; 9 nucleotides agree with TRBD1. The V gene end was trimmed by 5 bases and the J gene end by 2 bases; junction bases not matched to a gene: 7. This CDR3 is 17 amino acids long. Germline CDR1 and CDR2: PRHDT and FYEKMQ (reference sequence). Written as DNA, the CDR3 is TGTGCCAGCAGCCTACGGACAGGGGCGACCTATAATTCACCCCTCCACTTT. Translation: CASSLRTGATYNSPLHF.

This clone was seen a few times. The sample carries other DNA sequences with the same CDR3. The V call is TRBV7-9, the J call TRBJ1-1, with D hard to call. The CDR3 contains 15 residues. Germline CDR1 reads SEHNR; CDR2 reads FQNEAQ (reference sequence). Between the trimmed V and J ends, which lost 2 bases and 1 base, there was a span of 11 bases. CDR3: CASSLSPGGNTEAFF. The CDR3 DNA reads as TGTGCCAGCAGCTTATCGCCTGGAGGGAACACTGAAGCTTTCTTT.

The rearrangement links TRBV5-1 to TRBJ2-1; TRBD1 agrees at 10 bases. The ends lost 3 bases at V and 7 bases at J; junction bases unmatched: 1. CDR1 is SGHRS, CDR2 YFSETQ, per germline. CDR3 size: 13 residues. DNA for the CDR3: TGCGCCAGCAGCTGGACAGGGGGAAATGAGCAGTTCTTC. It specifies CASSWTGGNEQFF.

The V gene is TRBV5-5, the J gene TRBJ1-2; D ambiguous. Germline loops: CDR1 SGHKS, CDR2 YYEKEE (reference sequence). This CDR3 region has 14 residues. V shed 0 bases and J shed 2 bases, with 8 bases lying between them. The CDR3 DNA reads TGTGCCAGCAGCTTGGGCGGGTACAACTATGGCTACACCTTC. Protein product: CASSLGGYNYGYTF.

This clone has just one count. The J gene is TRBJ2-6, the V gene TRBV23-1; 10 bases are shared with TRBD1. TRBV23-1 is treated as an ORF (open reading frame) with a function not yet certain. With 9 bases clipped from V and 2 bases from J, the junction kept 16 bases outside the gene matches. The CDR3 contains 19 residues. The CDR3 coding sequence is TGCGCCAGTCGGGATTACGGGACAGGGGAGTTAGCTGGGGCCAACGTCCTGACTTTC. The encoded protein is CASRDYGTGELAGANVLTF.

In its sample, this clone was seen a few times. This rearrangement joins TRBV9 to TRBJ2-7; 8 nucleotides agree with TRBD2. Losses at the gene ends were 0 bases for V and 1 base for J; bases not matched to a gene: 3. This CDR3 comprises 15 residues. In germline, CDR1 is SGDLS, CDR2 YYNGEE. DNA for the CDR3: TGTGCCAGCAGCGTAGAGGCTAGCGGGTCCTACGAGCAGTACTTC. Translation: CASSVEASGSYEQYF.

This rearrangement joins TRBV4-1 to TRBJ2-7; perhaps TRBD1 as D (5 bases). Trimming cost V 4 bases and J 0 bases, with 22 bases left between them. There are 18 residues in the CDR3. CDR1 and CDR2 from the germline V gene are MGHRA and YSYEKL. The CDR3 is CASSLIARRQSLSYEQYF. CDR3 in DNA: TGCGCCAGCAGCCTTATAGCACGGAGACAGAGCCTCTCCTACGAGCAGTACTTC.

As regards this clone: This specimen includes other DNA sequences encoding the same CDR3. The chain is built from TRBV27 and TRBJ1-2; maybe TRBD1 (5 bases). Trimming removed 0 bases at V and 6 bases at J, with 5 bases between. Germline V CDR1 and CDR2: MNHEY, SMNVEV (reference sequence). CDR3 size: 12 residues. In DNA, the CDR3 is TGTGCCAGCAGTTTATCAGGGGATGGCTACACCTTC. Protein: CASSLSGDGYTF.

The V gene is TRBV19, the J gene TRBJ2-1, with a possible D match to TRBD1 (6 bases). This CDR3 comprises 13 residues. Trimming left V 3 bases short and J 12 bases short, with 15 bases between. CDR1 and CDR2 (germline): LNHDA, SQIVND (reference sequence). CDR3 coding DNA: TGTGCCAGTAGTATGTACAGGGACCGCGGGCAGTTCTTC. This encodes CASSMYRDRGQFF.

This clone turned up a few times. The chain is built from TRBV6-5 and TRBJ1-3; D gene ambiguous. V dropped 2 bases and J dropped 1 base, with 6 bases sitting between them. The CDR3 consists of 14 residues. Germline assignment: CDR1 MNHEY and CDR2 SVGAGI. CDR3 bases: TGTGCCAGCAGTTACGGAGGATCTGGAAACACCATATATTTT. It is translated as CASSYGGSGNTIYF.

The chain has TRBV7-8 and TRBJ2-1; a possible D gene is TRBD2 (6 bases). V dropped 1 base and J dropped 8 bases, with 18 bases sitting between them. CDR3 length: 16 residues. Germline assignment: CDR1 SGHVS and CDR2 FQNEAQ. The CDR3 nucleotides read TGTGCCAGCAGCTTAGTCGGAAGATCTGGAGGGGATGAGCAGTTCTTC. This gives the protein CASSLVGRSGGDEQFF.

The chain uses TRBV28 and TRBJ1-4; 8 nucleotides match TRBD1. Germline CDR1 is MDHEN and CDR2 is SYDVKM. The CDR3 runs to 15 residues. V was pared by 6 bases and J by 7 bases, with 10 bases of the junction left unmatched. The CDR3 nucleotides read TGTGCCAGCAGCCGAGGACAGGGAGGGGGTGAAAAACTGTTTTTT. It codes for CASSRGQGGGEKLFF.

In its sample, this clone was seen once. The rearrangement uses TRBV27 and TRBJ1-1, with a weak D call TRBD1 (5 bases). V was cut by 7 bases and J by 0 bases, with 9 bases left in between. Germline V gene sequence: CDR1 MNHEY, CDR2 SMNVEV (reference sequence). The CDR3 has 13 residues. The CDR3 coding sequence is TGTGCCAGCATGGGGCATCTGAACACTGAAGCTTTCTTT. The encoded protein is CASMGHLNTEAFF.

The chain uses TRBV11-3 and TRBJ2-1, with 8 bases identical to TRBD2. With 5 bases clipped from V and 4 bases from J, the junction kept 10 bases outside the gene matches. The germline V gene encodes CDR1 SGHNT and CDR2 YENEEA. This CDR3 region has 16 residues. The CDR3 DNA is TGTGCCAGCAGCCCCCGGGGGGGCCGGGGTTACAATGAGCAGTTCTTC. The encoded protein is CASSPRGGRGYNEQFF.

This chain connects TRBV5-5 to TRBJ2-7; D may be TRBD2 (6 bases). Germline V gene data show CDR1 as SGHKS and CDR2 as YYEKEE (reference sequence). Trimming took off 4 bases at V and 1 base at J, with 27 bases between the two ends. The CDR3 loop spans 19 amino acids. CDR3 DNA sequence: TGTGCCAGCAGCCACCTCTCGGGGGTCTCCTCTCCAAGTTCCTACGAGCAGTACTTC. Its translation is CASSHLSGVSSPSSYEQYF.

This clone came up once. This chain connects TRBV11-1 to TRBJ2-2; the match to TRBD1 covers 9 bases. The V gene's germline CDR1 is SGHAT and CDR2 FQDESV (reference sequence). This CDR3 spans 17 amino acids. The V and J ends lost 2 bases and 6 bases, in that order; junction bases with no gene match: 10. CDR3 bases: TGTGCCAGCAGCTTATCCCGGGACAGGGAGTTAGCCGGGGAGCTGTTTTTT. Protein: CASSLSRDRELAGELFF.